The 12 T cell receptor beta chains presented below share a single source sample, sequenced in a study of blood T cells in healthy people across ages. PCR was performed a second time for about 6 to 12 cycles using a sample-barcoded 5' primer and a J-beta primer mix. In TCRdb, the 5' RACE reads were re-called with MiXCR into one record per CDR3 protein. The sample carries about 670,000 distinct CDR3 sequences, 40% to 45% recorded once. Sequences were obtained from blood. The origin of the receptors is a man of 80 years or more in good health.

The chain uses TRBV6-5 and TRBJ2-5; 9 bases are shared with TRBD2. CDR1 and CDR2 (germline): MNHEY, SVGAGI. This CDR3 has 15 residues. V gave up 5 bases and J gave up 11 bases; unmatched junction bases: 15. CDR3 sequence reads: CASSPPGLAGPQQYF. The CDR3 DNA is TGTGCCAGCAGTCCTCCGGGACTAGCTGGTCCACAGCAGTACTTC.

The count of this clonotype is one. The chain has TRBV7-8 and TRBJ2-7; no firm D call. This CDR3 has 15 amino acids. CDR1 is SGHVS and CDR2 is FQNEAQ in the germline V gene. Between the trimmed V and J ends, which lost 5 bases and 7 bases, there was a span of 21 bases. The CDR3 here is CASSPPRGSYNEQYF. As DNA, the CDR3 is TGTGCCAGCAGCCCCCCCCGAGGATCCTACAATGAGCAGTACTTC.

The J gene is TRBJ2-3, the V gene TRBV6-2 or TRBV6-3; 12 bases agree with TRBD2. This CDR3 is 18 amino acids long. Germline V gives CDR1 MNHEY, CDR2 SVGEGT. Trimming cost V 5 bases and J 2 bases; bases outside gene matches: 11. This chain's CDR3 is CASSGTRWTSGTTDTQYF. The CDR3 DNA reads as TGTGCCAGCAGTGGAACCCGGTGGACTAGCGGGACCACAGATACGCAGTATTTT.

The chain has TRBV7-3 and TRBJ2-1; 8 nucleotides match TRBD2. The CDR3 has 17 amino acids. Looked up from germline, CDR1 is SGHTA and CDR2 is FQGTGA. After removal of 3 bases from V and 7 bases from J, the junction contained 14 bases not matched to a gene. CDR3 sequence reads: CASSLSSGAGGRNEQFF. The CDR3 coding sequence is TGTGCCAGCAGCTTGAGCTCGGGGGCCGGCGGGAGGAATGAGCAGTTCTTC. Complete variable domain (other parts from reference TRBV7-3 and TRBJ2-1): GAGVSQTPSNKVTEKGKYVELRCDPISGHTALYWYRQSLGQGPEFLIYFQGTGAADDSGLPNDRFFAVRPEGSVSTLKIQRTERGDSAVYLCASSLSSGAGGRNEQFFGPGTRLTVL.

Notes on this clonotype: At one of its ends the junction is not consistent with the germline gene, which may arise from a read error. J is TRBJ2-7 and V is TRBV4-1, with TRBD2 matching over 9 bases. The J call may be mistaken, given a closer DNA end match to TRBJ2-5. Germline loops: CDR1 MGHRA, CDR2 YSYEKL. This CDR3 has 16 amino acids. The CDR3: CASSQGGGAFEETQYF. In DNA, the CDR3 is TGCGCCAGCAGTCAAGGCGGGGGGGCCTTTGAAGAGACCCAGTACTTC.

The chain links TRBV11-2 to TRBJ2-1, with D possibly being TRBD1 (5 bases). The germline CDR1 and CDR2 sequences are SGHAT and FQNNGV. Deletions cut 3 bases from V and 1 base from J, with 10 bases between. The CDR3 runs 15 residues. The CDR3 nucleotides read TGTGCCAGCAGCTTTGGTAAGGGGTCCTACAATGAGCAGTTCTTC. It specifies CASSFGKGSYNEQFF.

This clonotype has only one observation. This sequence joins TRBV29-1 and TRBJ2-3; 7 bases match TRBD2. V shed 7 bases, J shed 2 bases, and the junction held 6 bases outside the gene matches. CDR1 and CDR2 from the germline V gene are SQVTM and ANQGSEA. This CDR3 spans 13 amino acids. In nucleotides, the CDR3 is TGCAGCGGGGGAGGGTGCCACACAGATACGCAGTATTTT. Its protein product is CSGGGCHTDTQYF.

The chain combines TRBV20-1 with TRBJ2-5, with 13 bases aligning to TRBD2. The J call may be incorrect, as the DNA end agrees better with TRBJ2-7. Looked up from germline, CDR1 is DFQATT and CDR2 is SNEGSKA (reference sequence). The CDR3 spans 15 residues. The CDR3 reads CSARGGLAGLYEQYF. The DNA for the CDR3 is TGCAGTGCTAGAGGGGGACTAGCGGGATTGTACGAGCAGTACTTC.

This clonotype came up a few times. The rearrangement joins TRBV4-1 to TRBJ2-5; D may be TRBD2 (6 bases). TRBJ2-7 matches the DNA end more closely, so the J call is doubtful. The germline gives CDR1 MGHRA, CDR2 YSYEKL. This CDR3 region has 14 residues. The CDR3 region is CASSQPVEGHEQYF. The CDR3 bases are TGCGCCAGCAGCCAACCCGTGGAGGGCCACGAGCAGTACTTC.

This clonotype showed up just a few times. V gene TRBV28 combines with J gene TRBJ2-5; D is unclear. CDR1 is MDHEN, CDR2 SYDVKM, per germline. The CDR3 has 12 amino acids. Trimming removed 2 bases from V and 7 bases from J, with 8 bases in between. In DNA, the CDR3 is TGTGCCAGCAGTTTAGGCGACCCGACCCAGTACTTC. It is translated as CASSLGDPTQYF.

About this clonotype: An end of the junction does not agree with germline; a read error may underlie this. The chain couples TRBV5-1 to TRBJ2-2; D remains unclear. CDR3 length: 14 amino acids. Germline V gene lookup returns CDR1 SGHRS and CDR2 YFSETQ. CDR3 sequence: CANSLDGGTGELFF. The CDR3 DNA is TGCGCCAACAGCTTGGATGGCGGCACCGGGGAGCTGTTTTTT.

This clonotype occurred once. The chain is built from TRBV20-1 and TRBJ1-2; 9 bases agree with TRBD1. The length of the CDR3 is 13 residues. Trimming took 6 bases from V and 4 from J; bases not matched to a gene: 6. CDR1 is DFQATT and CDR2 is SNEGSKA in the germline V gene (reference sequence). The CDR3 protein is CSAQQGASYGYTF. As DNA, the CDR3 is TGCAGTGCGCAACAGGGGGCGAGCTATGGCTACACCTTC.